Listed below are T cell receptor beta chains from one sample, sequenced in a study of sequential checkpoint blockade in melanoma. Using immunoSEQ multiplex PCR, the repertoire was profiled, and TCRdb retains in-frame clones only, with some absent. Among some 40,000 clones listed, roughly 86% were seen once. The sequencing used CD8+ T cells sorted from blood (inferred from file names), collected from a patient given nivolumab and ipilimumab in sequence. Receptors originate from a human donor with melanoma. Both conserved end residues are part of each CDR3. Each record gives: CDR3 DNA, CDR3 protein, J gene, V gene, D gene, clone size. A D gene is named only where the DNA matches it firmly. Not every row has a clone size; where given, it reads once, few, many or a size class.

DNA: TGTGCCAGCAGCTTAGCTCCGGGTTCCTACGAGCAGTACTTC
CDR3: CASSLAPGSYEQYF
J: TRBJ2-7
V: TRBV13
D: NA
size: NA

DNA: TGTGCCAGCAGCTACGGGACAGGCACAACATCTGGAAACACCATATATTTT
CDR3: CASSYGTGTTSGNTIYF
J: TRBJ1-3
V: TRBV7-6
D: TRBD1
size: NA

DNA: TGTGCCATCAGTGAGGCGGGACTCCTTGGGACTTCAGGAAACACCATATATTTT
CDR3: CAISEAGLLGTSGNTIYF
J: TRBJ1-3
V: TRBV10-3
D: NA
size: NA

DNA: TGTGCCAGCAGCTTAGACTCCCACGAGCAGTACTTC
CDR3: CASSLDSHEQYF
J: TRBJ2-7
V: TRBV7-9
D: NA
size: NA

DNA: TGTGCCAGCAGCGGTCCCAATGGGGGGGAAGCTTTCTTT
CDR3: CASSGPNGGEAFF
J: TRBJ1-1
V: TRBV11-3
D: NA
size: NA

DNA: TGTGCCAGCAGCCATGGAGGCGGCTACGAGCAGTACTTC
CDR3: CASSHGGGYEQYF
J: TRBJ2-7
V: TRBV5-4
D: NA
size: NA

DNA: TGCGCCAGCAGCCAAGACCCGACAGGACCCTACGAGCAGTACTTC
CDR3: CASSQDPTGPYEQYF
J: TRBJ2-7
V: TRBV4-1
D: NA
size: NA

DNA: TGTGCCAGTAGTTTCGCAGGATCCTACGAGCAGTACTTC
CDR3: CASSFAGSYEQYF
J: TRBJ2-7
V: TRBV19
D: NA
size: once

DNA: TGTGCCAGCAGCTTAATCACAGGGGGAAGCACAGATACGCAGTATTTT
CDR3: CASSLITGGSTDTQYF
J: TRBJ2-3
V: TRBV13
D: TRBD1
size: NA

DNA: TGTGCCAGCTCACCGGAGGGACAGGGTATCCCAGATACGCAGTATTTT
CDR3: CASSPEGQGIPDTQYF
J: TRBJ2-3
V: TRBV18
D: TRBD1
size: NA

DNA: TGTGCCAGCAGTTTACTGGCGGGCTCCTACGAGCAGTACTTC
CDR3: CASSLLAGSYEQYF
J: TRBJ2-7
V: TRBV27
D: NA
size: NA

DNA: TGCGCCAGCACCCACGTGAGGGCAGGGGCCTACAATGAGCAGTTCTTC
CDR3: CASTHVRAGAYNEQFF
J: TRBJ2-1
V: TRBV10-2
D: NA
size: once

DNA: TGTGCCAGCAATCAGGACCAGGGGGCGTGGAATGAGCAGTTCTTC
CDR3: CASNQDQGAWNEQFF
J: TRBJ2-1
V: TRBV2
D: TRBD1
size: NA

DNA: TGTGCCAGCAGAAGAGGAGCCCTCGCGGGGAGGACAGATACGCAGTATTTT
CDR3: CASRRGALAGRTDTQYF
J: TRBJ2-3
V: TRBV27
D: NA
size: NA

DNA: TGTGCCAGCATCGACGGGGGGATAGATACGCAGTATTTT
CDR3: CASIDGGIDTQYF
J: TRBJ2-3
V: TRBV2
D: TRBD2
size: NA

DNA: TGCGCCAGCAGCCAAGGGACTAGCGGGAACTACGAGCAGTACTTC
CDR3: CASSQGTSGNYEQYF
J: TRBJ2-7
V: TRBV4-1
D: TRBD2
size: NA

DNA: TGTGCCAGCAGTGACCCGACGGGGGGTGAGCAGTTCTTC
CDR3: CASSDPTGGEQFF
J: TRBJ2-1
V: TRBV6-4
D: TRBD2
size: NA

DNA: TGTGCCAGCAGCCCCACGACTAGCGGGGGCCACAATGAGCAGTTCTTC
CDR3: CASSPTTSGGHNEQFF
J: TRBJ2-1
V: TRBV9
D: TRBD2
size: NA

DNA: TGTGCCACCCTGGGGGACACCTCCTACGAGCAGTACTTC
CDR3: CATLGDTSYEQYF
J: TRBJ2-7
V: TRBV21-1
D: NA
size: NA

DNA: TGTGCCAGCAGCTTATACCCGAGGACTAGCGGGACTGGGGAGCTGTTTTTT
CDR3: CASSLYPRTSGTGELFF
J: TRBJ2-2
V: TRBV7-7
D: TRBD2
size: NA

DNA: TGTGCCAGCAGCCCCACCCCAGGGGCAATTGACGAGCAGTACTTC
CDR3: CASSPTPGAIDEQYF
J: TRBJ2-7
V: TRBV7-3
D: NA
size: NA

DNA: TGTGCCAGTAGAAGGACAGGGCACGCCTACGAGCAGTACTTC
CDR3: CASRRTGHAYEQYF
J: TRBJ2-7
V: TRBV19
D: TRBD1
size: NA

DNA: TGTGCCAGCAGTTCCTTCCGGGACAGGGAAGTGTACACTGAAGCTTTCTTT
CDR3: CASSSFRDREVYTEAFF
J: TRBJ1-1
V: TRBV28
D: TRBD1
size: NA

DNA: TGTGCCAGCAGCCTGCTAGCGGGAGGGCCAGAGGACATTCAGTACTTC
CDR3: CASSLLAGGPEDIQYF
J: TRBJ2-4
V: TRBV7-9
D: TRBD2
size: NA

DNA: TGTGCCAGCAGCTTACCCGGGGGGGTCTCCTACAATGAGCAGTTCTTC
CDR3: CASSLPGGVSYNEQFF
J: TRBJ2-1
V: TRBV13
D: TRBD2
size: once

DNA: TGTGCCAGCAGCTTGGGCGCCACAGTGACTGAAGCTTTCTTT
CDR3: CASSLGATVTEAFF
J: TRBJ1-1
V: TRBV5-6
D: NA
size: NA

DNA: TGTGCCAGCAAACAGGGGGGGACAGATACGCAGTATTTT
CDR3: CASKQGGTDTQYF
J: TRBJ2-3
V: TRBV27
D: NA
size: NA

DNA: TGTGCCAGCAGTGAAGTTCTAGCGGGAGGAGGAGGCACAGATACGCAGTATTTT
CDR3: CASSEVLAGGGGTDTQYF
J: TRBJ2-3
V: TRBV6-1
D: TRBD2
size: NA